The rows below give T cell receptor beta chains drawn from one sample of a study of CD8+ T cells in alopecia areata. TCRdb's table, derived via immunoSEQ multiplex PCR, lists solely in-frame clones and lacks some. In the table there are around 110,000 clones, about four fifths of which are singletons. The starting material was CD8+ T cells sorted from blood, obtained at week 24, from a patient treated with tofacitinib. These receptors all stem from a human donor with alopecia areata. Each CDR3 is given with its conserved first and last residue. The order of the fields is clone size, V gene, J gene, D gene, CDR3 protein, CDR3 DNA. A D gene is named only where the DNA matches it firmly. A clone size is listed for some rows: how often the clone was seen (once, few, many), or a class if it is expanded.

clone_size: -; v_call: TRBV13; j_call: TRBJ2-1; d_call: TRBD1; cdr3_aa: CASSWGQGEQFF; cdr3_nt: TGTGCCAGCAGCTGGGGACAGGGTGAGCAGTTCTTC
clone_size: -; v_call: TRBV9; j_call: TRBJ2-7; d_call: TRBD1; cdr3_aa: CASSPRGSTYEQYF; cdr3_nt: TGTGCCAGCAGTCCCAGGGGGTCTACCTACGAGCAGTACTTC
clone_size: -; v_call: TRBV7-6; j_call: TRBJ2-2; d_call: -; cdr3_aa: CASSLGVQYTGELFF; cdr3_nt: TGTGCCAGCAGCCTAGGGGTGCAGTACACCGGGGAGCTGTTTTTT
clone_size: -; v_call: TRBV7-9; j_call: TRBJ1-1; d_call: -; cdr3_aa: CASSLDRNTEAFF; cdr3_nt: TGTGCCAGCAGCCTCGACAGAAACACTGAAGCTTTCTTT
clone_size: -; v_call: TRBV4-3; j_call: TRBJ2-7; d_call: -; cdr3_aa: CASSQATVSYEQYF; cdr3_nt: TGCGCCAGCAGCCAAGCTACAGTCTCCTACGAGCAGTACTTC
clone_size: -; v_call: TRBV7-2; j_call: TRBJ2-7; d_call: TRBD2; cdr3_aa: CASSGAGLAGRYEQYF; cdr3_nt: TGTGCCAGCAGTGGCGCGGGACTAGCGGGGAGGTACGAGCAGTACTTC
clone_size: -; v_call: TRBV27; j_call: TRBJ1-6; d_call: -; cdr3_aa: CASKVGGHGYNSPLHF; cdr3_nt: TGTGCCAGCAAGGTTGGGGGGCATGGCTATAATTCACCCCTCCACTTT
clone_size: -; v_call: TRBV13; j_call: TRBJ2-1; d_call: -; cdr3_aa: CASSRGGSYNEQFF; cdr3_nt: TGTGCCAGCAGCCGCGGAGGCTCCTACAATGAGCAGTTCTTC
clone_size: -; v_call: TRBV7-9; j_call: TRBJ2-7; d_call: -; cdr3_aa: CASSFGAGYNEQYF; cdr3_nt: TGTGCCAGCAGCTTTGGTGCGGGTTACAACGAGCAGTACTTC
clone_size: few; v_call: TRBV13; j_call: TRBJ2-3; d_call: -; cdr3_aa: CASTPGGGTDTQYF; cdr3_nt: TGTGCCAGCACCCCAGGGGGGGGCACTGATACGCAGTATTTT
clone_size: -; v_call: TRBV29-1; j_call: TRBJ2-6; d_call: -; cdr3_aa: CSAVVRGTGANVLTF; cdr3_nt: TGCAGCGCGGTCGTACGGGGCACTGGGGCCAACGTCCTGACTTTC
clone_size: -; v_call: TRBV23-1; j_call: TRBJ2-5; d_call: TRBD2; cdr3_aa: CASSQTAGTSGGEETQYF; cdr3_nt: TGCGCCAGCAGTCAAACCGCGGGGACTAGCGGGGGGGAGGAGACCCAGTACTTC
clone_size: once; v_call: TRBV5-1; j_call: TRBJ2-1; d_call: TRBD2; cdr3_aa: CASHPSGGGNEQFF; cdr3_nt: TGCGCCAGCCACCCTAGCGGGGGAGGGAATGAGCAGTTCTTC
clone_size: once; v_call: TRBV27; j_call: TRBJ2-5; d_call: -; cdr3_aa: CASSLNPQETQYF; cdr3_nt: TGTGCCAGCAGTTTGAACCCACAAGAGACCCAGTACTTC
clone_size: -; v_call: TRBV11-2; j_call: TRBJ2-3; d_call: -; cdr3_aa: CASSLYDTYTDTQYF; cdr3_nt: TGTGCCAGCAGCTTATATGACACCTACACAGATACGCAGTATTTT
clone_size: -; v_call: TRBV27; j_call: TRBJ1-2; d_call: -; cdr3_aa: CASSLSHEQASGYTF; cdr3_nt: TGTGCCAGCAGTTTATCCCACGAACAGGCCTCTGGCTACACCTTC
clone_size: -; v_call: TRBV5-1; j_call: TRBJ1-4; d_call: TRBD1; cdr3_aa: CASRIGQGDEKLFF; cdr3_nt: TGCGCCAGCAGGATCGGACAGGGAGACGAAAAACTGTTTTTT
clone_size: -; v_call: TRBV6-5; j_call: TRBJ2-1; d_call: TRBD2; cdr3_aa: CATGLAVYNEQFF; cdr3_nt: TGTGCCACCGGACTAGCAGTTTACAATGAGCAGTTCTTC
clone_size: few; v_call: TRBV27; j_call: TRBJ2-2; d_call: -; cdr3_aa: CASSLFRSTGELFF; cdr3_nt: TGTGCCAGCAGTTTATTTAGGTCCACCGGGGAGCTGTTTTTT
clone_size: -; v_call: TRBV11-3; j_call: TRBJ2-1; d_call: TRBD2; cdr3_aa: CASSLAGGYNEQFF; cdr3_nt: TGTGCCAGCAGCTTAGCGGGGGGATACAATGAGCAGTTCTTC
clone_size: few; v_call: TRBV6-5; j_call: TRBJ2-2; d_call: -; cdr3_aa: CSTGAGGNTGELFF; cdr3_nt: TGTTCTACGGGGGCAGGGGGGAACACCGGGGAGCTGTTTTTT
clone_size: -; v_call: TRBV4-1; j_call: TRBJ1-1; d_call: -; cdr3_aa: CASSHGGLQVNTEAFF; cdr3_nt: TGCGCCAGCAGCCACGGGGGACTTCAAGTGAACACTGAAGCTTTCTTT
clone_size: -; v_call: TRBV7-9; j_call: TRBJ2-5; d_call: TRBD1; cdr3_aa: CASSLWGQGNQETQYF; cdr3_nt: TGTGCCAGCAGCTTATGGGGACAGGGGAATCAAGAGACCCAGTACTTC
clone_size: -; v_call: TRBV5-1; j_call: TRBJ1-4; d_call: TRBD1; cdr3_aa: CASSPGQGGNEKLFF; cdr3_nt: TGCGCCAGCAGCCCTGGACAGGGGGGTAATGAAAAACTGTTTTTT
clone_size: -; v_call: TRBV2; j_call: TRBJ1-4; d_call: -; cdr3_aa: CASIRREGITNEKLFF; cdr3_nt: TGTGCCAGCATTCGTCGCGAGGGCATAACTAATGAAAAACTGTTTTTT
clone_size: -; v_call: TRBV29-1; j_call: TRBJ1-2; d_call: -; cdr3_aa: CSVESGYYGYTF; cdr3_nt: TGCAGCGTTGAATCAGGGTACTATGGCTACACCTTC
clone_size: -; v_call: TRBV28; j_call: TRBJ1-2; d_call: -; cdr3_aa: CASSTGHTLRVPHYGYTF; cdr3_nt: TGTGCCAGCAGTACGGGGCACACCCTTCGGGTTCCTCACTATGGCTACACCTTC
clone_size: -; v_call: TRBV9; j_call: TRBJ2-5; d_call: -; cdr3_aa: CASSVDGGARGTQYF; cdr3_nt: TGTGCCAGCAGCGTAGACGGCGGGGCGAGGGGGACCCAGTACTTC
clone_size: once; v_call: TRBV29-1; j_call: TRBJ2-1; d_call: -; cdr3_aa: CSVESGGGQFYNEQFF; cdr3_nt: TGCAGCGTTGAAAGTGGGGGCGGGCAGTTCTACAATGAGCAGTTCTTC
clone_size: -; v_call: TRBV4-3; j_call: TRBJ2-7; d_call: -; cdr3_aa: CASSSLQGYEQYF; cdr3_nt: TGCGCCAGCAGCTCCTTACAGGGTTACGAGCAGTACTTC
clone_size: -; v_call: TRBV6-4; j_call: TRBJ1-3; d_call: -; cdr3_aa: CASSDDSGLAGNTIYF; cdr3_nt: TGTGCCAGCAGTGACGATTCAGGGTTGGCTGGAAACACCATATATTTT
clone_size: -; v_call: TRBV6-5; j_call: TRBJ2-1; d_call: TRBD2; cdr3_aa: CASRNSGGEYNEQFF; cdr3_nt: TGTGCCAGCAGGAATAGCGGGGGAGAATACAATGAGCAGTTCTTC
clone_size: -; v_call: TRBV2; j_call: TRBJ2-7; d_call: -; cdr3_aa: CASSELLSGGSYEQYF; cdr3_nt: TGTGCCAGCAGTGAATTGCTAAGCGGCGGGTCCTACGAGCAGTACTTC
clone_size: -; v_call: TRBV4-2; j_call: TRBJ2-7; d_call: -; cdr3_aa: CASSQEGSGATYEQYF; cdr3_nt: TGTGCCAGCAGCCAAGAAGGTAGCGGCGCGACCTACGAGCAGTACTTC
clone_size: -; v_call: TRBV5-4; j_call: TRBJ2-7; d_call: -; cdr3_aa: CASSFEGLFYEQYF; cdr3_nt: TGTGCCAGCAGCTTCGAAGGACTCTTCTACGAGCAGTACTTC
clone_size: -; v_call: TRBV5-1; j_call: TRBJ1-5; d_call: TRBD1; cdr3_aa: CATPGGDRVVGQPQHF; cdr3_nt: TGCGCCACCCCAGGGGGGGACAGGGTAGTAGGTCAGCCCCAGCATTTT
clone_size: -; v_call: TRBV7-6; j_call: TRBJ1-3; d_call: TRBD1; cdr3_aa: CASSPGTDEANTIYF; cdr3_nt: TGTGCCAGCAGCCCTGGGACAGATGAAGCAAACACCATATATTTT
clone_size: -; v_call: TRBV6-6; j_call: TRBJ2-7; d_call: TRBD2; cdr3_aa: CASSYGGGLSYEQYF; cdr3_nt: TGTGCCAGCAGTTACGGCGGGGGGCTCTCCTACGAGCAGTACTTC
clone_size: -; v_call: TRBV9; j_call: TRBJ1-6; d_call: -; cdr3_aa: CASSVRGYNSPLHF; cdr3_nt: TGTGCCAGCAGCGTTCGGGGGTATAATTCACCCCTCCACTTT
clone_size: few; v_call: TRBV27; j_call: TRBJ2-1; d_call: TRBD2; cdr3_aa: CASSSGLGSYNEQFF; cdr3_nt: TGTGCCAGCAGTTCGGGACTAGGTTCCTACAATGAGCAGTTCTTC
clone_size: once; v_call: TRBV10-3; j_call: TRBJ2-3; d_call: -; cdr3_aa: CAISESEGATDTQYF; cdr3_nt: TGTGCCATCAGTGAGTCAGAAGGGGCGACAGATACGCAGTATTTT
clone_size: -; v_call: TRBV29-1; j_call: TRBJ2-5; d_call: -; cdr3_aa: CSVDLPLAETQYF; cdr3_nt: TGCAGCGTTGACCTCCCACTCGCGGAGACCCAGTACTTC
clone_size: once; v_call: TRBV4-3; j_call: TRBJ2-7; d_call: -; cdr3_aa: CASSQRGGSYEQYF; cdr3_nt: TGCGCCAGCAGCCAAAGGGGCGGCTCCTACGAGCAGTACTTC
clone_size: -; v_call: TRBV15; j_call: TRBJ2-1; d_call: TRBD2; cdr3_aa: CATGTSGGYNEQFF; cdr3_nt: TGTGCCACCGGGACTAGCGGGGGTTACAATGAGCAGTTCTTC
clone_size: -; v_call: TRBV9; j_call: TRBJ2-1; d_call: TRBD2; cdr3_aa: CASSPRLAGGSDEQFF; cdr3_nt: TGTGCCAGCAGCCCCCGACTAGCGGGGGGAAGTGATGAGCAGTTCTTC
clone_size: -; v_call: TRBV4-1; j_call: TRBJ2-2; d_call: -; cdr3_aa: CASSQGSGYDTGELFF; cdr3_nt: TGCGCCAGCAGCCAAGGATCGGGGTATGACACCGGGGAGCTGTTTTTT
clone_size: -; v_call: TRBV6-5; j_call: TRBJ2-5; d_call: TRBD2; cdr3_aa: CASSPWRGAEETQYF; cdr3_nt: TGTGCCAGCAGTCCCTGGCGGGGGGCTGAAGAGACCCAGTACTTC
clone_size: -; v_call: TRBV7-2; j_call: TRBJ2-5; d_call: -; cdr3_aa: CASSLWTDQETQYF; cdr3_nt: TGTGCCAGCAGCTTATGGACGGACCAAGAGACCCAGTACTTC
clone_size: -; v_call: TRBV29-1; j_call: TRBJ2-7; d_call: TRBD2; cdr3_aa: CSVEWLAGASYEQYF; cdr3_nt: TGCAGCGTTGAGTGGCTAGCGGGGGCGTCCTACGAGCAGTACTTC
clone_size: -; v_call: TRBV7-2; j_call: TRBJ2-5; d_call: TRBD2; cdr3_aa: CASSSRLAGGPGETQYF; cdr3_nt: TGTGCCAGCAGCTCTCGGCTAGCGGGGGGGCCTGGGGAGACCCAGTACTTC
clone_size: -; v_call: TRBV14; j_call: TRBJ2-4; d_call: -; cdr3_aa: CASSQDAGAAKNIQYF; cdr3_nt: TGTGCCAGCAGCCAGGATGCAGGGGCTGCCAAAAACATTCAGTACTTC
clone_size: -; v_call: TRBV7-9; j_call: TRBJ1-1; d_call: -; cdr3_aa: CASSSSRRQGNTEAFF; cdr3_nt: TGTGCCAGCAGCTCCAGTAGGCGGCAGGGAAACACTGAAGCTTTCTTT
clone_size: -; v_call: TRBV4-2; j_call: TRBJ2-3; d_call: TRBD2; cdr3_aa: CASSQRLASSTDTQYF; cdr3_nt: TGTGCCAGCAGCCAACGACTAGCGTCAAGCACAGATACGCAGTATTTT
clone_size: -; v_call: TRBV28; j_call: TRBJ1-1; d_call: -; cdr3_aa: CASREGNTEAFF; cdr3_nt: TGTGCCAGCAGAGAGGGGAACACTGAAGCTTTCTTT